These 17 T cell receptor beta chains share one sample of origin, sequenced in a study of blood T cells in healthy people across ages. The authors ran a second PCR of about 7 to 11 cycles using a sample-barcoded 5' primer and a J-beta primer mix. Via MiXCR, TCRdb re-called the 5' RACE reads, giving one row per CDR3 protein. Of approximately 800,000 distinct CDR3 sequences in the sample, roughly 50% were seen once. The sample consisted of blood. The receptors originated from an older man in good health.

V is TRBV20-1 and J is TRBJ2-1; 11 bases match TRBD2. Germline CDR1 and CDR2: DFQATT and SNEGSKA (reference sequence). This CDR3 spans 18 amino acids. V lost 5 bases to trimming and J lost 5 bases; unmatched junction nucleotides: 17. CDR3 in amino acids: CSALDLVTSGKVNNEQFF. As DNA, the CDR3 is TGCAGTGCTTTAGACCTCGTGACTAGCGGGAAAGTCAACAATGAGCAGTTCTTC.

This chain joins TRBV29-1 and TRBJ1-3; weak D call: TRBD1 (6 bases). Trimming stripped 5 bases from V and 0 bases from J, with 17 bases between. The CDR3 consists of 16 residues. The germline V gene has CDR1 SQVTM and CDR2 ANQGSEA. The CDR3, as DNA: TGCAGCGTTCGTGGGGGCGAGACGAACTCTGGAAACACCATATATTTT. Its protein is CSVRGGETNSGNTIYF.

This clonotype was detected a few times. The CDR3 sequence is CSVETRNEQFF. The CDR3 DNA sequence: TGCAGCGTTGAAACCCGCAATGAGCAGTTCTTC. The chain is built from TRBV29-1 and TRBJ2-1; no reliable D call. Between the trimmed V and J ends, which lost 2 bases and 6 bases, there was a span of 5 bases. Germline V gives CDR1 SQVTM, CDR2 ANQGSEA. CDR3 length equals 11 residues.

The V gene is TRBV11-2, the J gene TRBJ2-1, with 7 bases fitting TRBD2. The V and J ends lost 4 bases and 2 bases, in that order; junction bases with no gene match: 5. This CDR3 contains 15 residues. Germline assignment: CDR1 SGHAT and CDR2 FQNNGV. The CDR3 loop is CASSSASGTYNEQFF. The CDR3 DNA reads TGTGCCAGCAGCTCAGCTAGCGGTACCTACAATGAGCAGTTCTTC.

This clonotype was recorded a few times. The J gene is TRBJ2-5, the V gene TRBV10-3; 15 bases are a match to TRBD2. The CDR3 is made up of 16 amino acids. J was trimmed by 2 bases and V by 2 bases; bases with no gene match: 0. In germline, CDR1 is ENHRY, CDR2 SYGVKD. DNA of the CDR3: TGTGCCATCAGTGAGGGGACTAGCGGGGGGCAAGAGACCCAGTACTTC. This translates into CAISEGTSGGQETQYF.

The chain employs TRBV25-1 and TRBJ1-5, with D tentatively TRBD1 (5 bases). The V end lost 4 bases, the J end lost 3 bases, and 7 bases lay between the germline ends. Germline loops: CDR1 MGHDK, CDR2 SYGVNS. The CDR3 is made up of 13 amino acids. The CDR3 nucleotides are TGTGCCAGCAGTGTGGGGGACAATCAGCCCCAGCATTTT. Protein product: CASSVGDNQPQHF.

This clonotype showed up just a few times. The chain employs TRBV20-1 and TRBJ2-4, with D possibly TRBD2 on 6 matching bases. The DNA end lines up better with TRBJ2-7; the J call may be wrong. Germline CDR1 DFQATT, CDR2 SNEGSKA (reference sequence). The CDR3 covers 15 residues. DNA for the CDR3: TGCAGTGCTAGAGACACTTCGGACTATATCTACGAGCAGTACTTC. Protein: CSARDTSDYIYEQYF.

This clonotype was observed a few times. The chain employs TRBV4-1 and TRBJ1-5; 8 bases line up with TRBD1. The CDR3 contains 17 residues. Germline assignment: CDR1 MGHRA and CDR2 YSYEKL. Germline trimming cut 4 bases from V and 4 bases from J; bases unmatched to any gene: 12. The DNA of the CDR3 is TGCGCCAGCAGCCCCTGGACAGGGAAAGTCATTAATCAGCCCCAGCATTTT. This sequence encodes CASSPWTGKVINQPQHF.

The CDR3 sequence: CASSFSGAEEKLFF. The CDR3 nucleotides are TGCGCCAGCAGCTTTTCAGGAGCAGAAGAAAAACTGTTTTTT. The rearrangement links TRBV5-1 to TRBJ1-4; D unclear. Trimming removed 2 bases from V and 8 bases from J, with 13 bases in between. Per germline, CDR1 SGHRS and CDR2 YFSETQ. This CDR3 spans 14 amino acids.

The table lists this clonotype with a few counts. The chain uses TRBV15 and TRBJ2-3; the match to TRBD1 covers 9 bases. This CDR3 is 15 amino acids long. Germline V gene lookup returns CDR1 LNHNV and CDR2 YYDKDF (reference sequence). J lost 3 bases, V lost 1 base, and 2 bases had no gene match. CDR3 loop: CATSRGGQGTDTQYF. The CDR3 DNA sequence: TGTGCCACCAGCAGAGGTGGACAGGGGACAGATACGCAGTATTTT. Using reference TRBV15 and TRBJ2-3 for the parts outside the CDR3, the full variable domain is DAMVIQNPRYQVTQFGKPVTLSCSQTLNHNVMYWYQQKSSQAPKLLFHYYDKDFNNEADTPDNFQSRRPNTSFCFLDIRSPGLGDTAMYLCATSRGGQGTDTQYFGPGTRLTVL.

This clonotype was detected a few times. This chain joins TRBV29-1 and TRBJ2-7; possibly TRBD1 for D (6 bases). CDR1 is SQVTM and CDR2 is ANQGSEA in the germline V gene. The CDR3 sequence is 13 residues long. V was trimmed by 4 bases and J by 2 bases, leaving 12 bases between them. For the CDR3, the DNA is TGCAGCGTTGGGGGGACACGGACCTACGAGCAGTACTTC. It yields the protein CSVGGTRTYEQYF.

This clonotype was seen a handful of times. The chain uses TRBV7-3 and TRBJ2-7; D not certain. Germline CDR1 and CDR2: SGHTA and FQGTGA. V lost 1 base to trimming and J lost 2 bases, with 9 bases between them. This CDR3 has 14 amino acids. For the CDR3, the DNA is TGTGCCAGCAGCTTAATGCGCGGCCCCTACGAGCAGTACTTC. Translating gives CASSLMRGPYEQYF.

The V gene is TRBV9, the J gene TRBJ2-7; 13 bases map to TRBD2. The germline CDR1 and CDR2 sequences are SGDLS and YYNGEE. V shed 3 bases and J 3 bases; nucleotides not matched to a gene: 9. The CDR3 spans 17 residues. For the CDR3, the DNA is TGTGCCAGCAGCGGCCGAGAGGGACTAGCGGGAATCTACGAGCAGTACTTC. This sequence encodes CASSGREGLAGIYEQYF.

This clonotype was counted many times. The DNA for the CDR3 is TGTGCCAGCAGCCCAGGACAGCCCGGGGATACGCAGTATTTT. Translating gives CASSPGQPGDTQYF. This sequence joins TRBV6-4 and TRBJ2-3, with TRBD1 as a possible D gene (6 bases). Trimming shortened V by 6 bases and J by 6 bases, and 16 bases separated the two germline ends. Looked up from germline, CDR1 is MRHNA and CDR2 is SNTAGT. This CDR3 is 14 amino acids long.

The rearrangement links TRBV7-2 to TRBJ2-5; TRBD2 agrees at 7 bases. The J segment lost 5 bases and the V segment lost 5 bases, leaving 11 bases of the junction unmatched. Per the germline V gene, CDR1 is SGHTA and CDR2 is FQGNSA. The CDR3 totals 15 residues. CDR3 protein: CASSGPSGVGETQYF. CDR3 DNA sequence: TGTGCCAGCAGCGGTCCTAGCGGAGTCGGGGAGACCCAGTACTTC.

The rearrangement uses TRBV29-1 and TRBJ1-2, with D possibly being TRBD1 (5 bases). Trimming pared 4 bases from V and 4 bases from J, leaving 10 bases between. The CDR3 has 12 amino acids. The germline V gene encodes CDR1 SQVTM and CDR2 ANQGSEA. CDR3 sequence reads: CSVGGGSYGYTF. The DNA for the CDR3 is TGCAGCGTTGGGGGGGGATCCTATGGCTACACCTTC.

The CDR3 bases are TGTGCCAGCAGGGCCGTCTCTGGGGCCAACGTCCTGACTTTC. Residues: CASRAVSGANVLTF. V and J are TRBV12-3 or TRBV12-4 and TRBJ2-6; D gene unclear. This CDR3 has 14 residues. The V end lost 6 bases, the J end lost 0 bases, and 6 bases lay between the germline ends.